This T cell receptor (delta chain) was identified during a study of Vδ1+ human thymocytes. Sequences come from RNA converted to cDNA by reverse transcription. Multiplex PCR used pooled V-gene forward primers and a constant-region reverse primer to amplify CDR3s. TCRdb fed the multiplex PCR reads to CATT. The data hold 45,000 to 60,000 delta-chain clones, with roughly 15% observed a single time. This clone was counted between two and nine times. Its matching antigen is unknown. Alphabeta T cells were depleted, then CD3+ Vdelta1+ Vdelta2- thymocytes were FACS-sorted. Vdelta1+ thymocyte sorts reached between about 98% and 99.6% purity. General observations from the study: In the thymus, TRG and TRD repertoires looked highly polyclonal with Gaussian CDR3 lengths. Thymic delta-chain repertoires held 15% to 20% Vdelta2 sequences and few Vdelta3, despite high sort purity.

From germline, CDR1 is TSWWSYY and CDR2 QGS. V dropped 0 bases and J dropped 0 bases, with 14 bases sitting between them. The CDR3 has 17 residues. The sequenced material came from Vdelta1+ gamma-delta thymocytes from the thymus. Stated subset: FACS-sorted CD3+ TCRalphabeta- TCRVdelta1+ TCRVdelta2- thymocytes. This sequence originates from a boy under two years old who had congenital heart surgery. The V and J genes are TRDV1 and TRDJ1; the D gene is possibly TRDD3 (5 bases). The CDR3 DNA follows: TGTGCTCTTGGGGAACTCTACTGGCCCCAGTACACCGATAAACTCATCTTT. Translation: CALGELYWPQYTDKLIF.